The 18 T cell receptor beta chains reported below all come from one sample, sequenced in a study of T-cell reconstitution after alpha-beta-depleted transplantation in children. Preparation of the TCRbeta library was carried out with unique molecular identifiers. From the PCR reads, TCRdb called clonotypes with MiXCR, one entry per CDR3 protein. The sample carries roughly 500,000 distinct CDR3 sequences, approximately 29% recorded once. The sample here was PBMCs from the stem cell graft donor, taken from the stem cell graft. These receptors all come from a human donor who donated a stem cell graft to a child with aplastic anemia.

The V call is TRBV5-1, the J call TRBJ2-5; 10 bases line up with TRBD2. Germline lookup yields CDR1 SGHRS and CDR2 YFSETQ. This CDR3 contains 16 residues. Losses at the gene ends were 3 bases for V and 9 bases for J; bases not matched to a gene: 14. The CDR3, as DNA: TGCGCCAGCAGCTGGTCCCCGCAGCGGGAGGGTCTGGCCCAGTACTTC. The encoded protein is CASSWSPQREGLAQYF.

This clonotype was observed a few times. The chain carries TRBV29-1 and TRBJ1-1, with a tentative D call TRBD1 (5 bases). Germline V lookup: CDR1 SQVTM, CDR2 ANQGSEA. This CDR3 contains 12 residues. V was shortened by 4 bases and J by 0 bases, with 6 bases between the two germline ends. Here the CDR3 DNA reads TGCAGCGTTGGGGGCATGAACACTGAAGCTTTCTTT. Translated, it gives CSVGGMNTEAFF.

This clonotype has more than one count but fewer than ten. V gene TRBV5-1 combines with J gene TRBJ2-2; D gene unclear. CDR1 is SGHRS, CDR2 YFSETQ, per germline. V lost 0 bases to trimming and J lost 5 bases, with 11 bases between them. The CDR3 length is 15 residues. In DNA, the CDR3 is TGCGCCAGCAGCTTGGGACAAACCTGGACCGGGGAGCTGTTTTTT. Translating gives CASSLGQTWTGELFF.

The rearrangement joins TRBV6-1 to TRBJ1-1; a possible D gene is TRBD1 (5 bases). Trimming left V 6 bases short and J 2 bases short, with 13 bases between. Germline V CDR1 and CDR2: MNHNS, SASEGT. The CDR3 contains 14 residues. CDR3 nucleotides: TGTGCCAGCAGACTATCCCAGGGAAACACTGAAGCTTTCTTT. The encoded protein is CASRLSQGNTEAFF.

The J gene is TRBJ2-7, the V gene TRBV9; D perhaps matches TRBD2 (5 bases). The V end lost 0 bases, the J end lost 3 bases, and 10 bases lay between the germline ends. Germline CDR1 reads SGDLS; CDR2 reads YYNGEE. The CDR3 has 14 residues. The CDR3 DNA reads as TGTGCCAGCAGCGTAGCTGAGGGATACTACGAGCAGTACTTC. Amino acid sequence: CASSVAEGYYEQYF.

The CDR3 DNA reads as TGTGCCAGCAGCTTATGGTCGAACACTGAAGCTTTCTTT. Translation gives CASSLWSNTEAFF. This chain links TRBV7-8 with TRBJ1-1; no definite D call. The germline gives CDR1 SGHVS, CDR2 FQNEAQ. With 2 bases removed from V and 1 base from J, the gap between germline ends came to 5 bases. CDR3 length equals 13 residues.

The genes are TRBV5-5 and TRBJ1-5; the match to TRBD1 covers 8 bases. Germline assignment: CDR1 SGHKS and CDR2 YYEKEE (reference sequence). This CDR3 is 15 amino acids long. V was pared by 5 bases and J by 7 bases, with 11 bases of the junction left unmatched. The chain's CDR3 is CASSSNDRGGQPQHF. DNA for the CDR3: TGTGCCAGCAGTTCAAATGACAGGGGTGGCCAGCCCCAGCATTTT.

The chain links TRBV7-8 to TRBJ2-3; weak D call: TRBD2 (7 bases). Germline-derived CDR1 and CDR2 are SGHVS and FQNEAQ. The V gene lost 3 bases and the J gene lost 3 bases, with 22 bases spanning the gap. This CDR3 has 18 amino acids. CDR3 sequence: CASSLESGGGKRTDTQYF. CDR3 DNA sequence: TGTGCCAGCAGCTTGGAGTCGGGGGGCGGGAAAAGAACAGATACGCAGTATTTT.

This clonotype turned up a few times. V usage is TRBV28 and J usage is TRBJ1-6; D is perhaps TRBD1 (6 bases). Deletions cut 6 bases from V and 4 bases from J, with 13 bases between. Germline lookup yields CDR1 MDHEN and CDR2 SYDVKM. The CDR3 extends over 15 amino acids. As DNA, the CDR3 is TGTGCCAGCAGATCCCCAACAGGGTATAATTCACCCCTCCACTTT. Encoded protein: CASRSPTGYNSPLHF.

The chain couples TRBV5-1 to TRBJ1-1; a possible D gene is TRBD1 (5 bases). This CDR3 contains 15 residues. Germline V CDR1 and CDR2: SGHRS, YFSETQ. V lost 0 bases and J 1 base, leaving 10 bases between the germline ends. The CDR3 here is CASSLAVQENTEAFF. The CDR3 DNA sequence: TGCGCCAGCAGCTTGGCCGTACAGGAGAACACTGAAGCTTTCTTT.

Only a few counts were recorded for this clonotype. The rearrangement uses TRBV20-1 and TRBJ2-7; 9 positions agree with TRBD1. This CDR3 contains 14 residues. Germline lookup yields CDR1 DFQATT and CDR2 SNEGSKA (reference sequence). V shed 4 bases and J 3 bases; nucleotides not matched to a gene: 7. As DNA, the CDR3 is TGCAGTGCTAACGACGGGACAGGGTACTACGAGCAGTACTTC. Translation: CSANDGTGYYEQYF.

The CDR3 DNA is TGTGCCAGCAGCTCGACTAGCGGGAGAACGAATCCGCAGTATTTT. Translated, it gives CASSSTSGRTNPQYF. The chain is built from TRBV3-1 and TRBJ2-3, with TRBD2 matching 12 bases. The CDR3 consists of 15 residues. Germline values: CDR1 LGHDT, CDR2 YNNKEL (reference sequence). V was clipped by 5 bases and J by 10 bases; unmatched bases: 10.

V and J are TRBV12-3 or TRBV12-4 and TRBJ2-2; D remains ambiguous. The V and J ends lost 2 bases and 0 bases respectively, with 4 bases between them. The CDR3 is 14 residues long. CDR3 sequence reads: CASSLNPNTGELFF. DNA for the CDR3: TGTGCCAGCAGTTTAAATCCGAACACCGGGGAGCTGTTTTTT.

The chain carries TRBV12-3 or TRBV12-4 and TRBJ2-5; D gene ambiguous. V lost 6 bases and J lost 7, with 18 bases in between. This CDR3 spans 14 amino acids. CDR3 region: CASSLLDARGTQYF. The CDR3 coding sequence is TGTGCCAGCAGCCTCCTCGACGCTCGTGGGACCCAGTACTTC.

The CDR3 spells CASSYSLTSGSIREQFF. The CDR3 nucleotides are TGTGCCAGCAGTTATTCCCTGACTAGCGGGAGTATTCGTGAGCAGTTCTTC. V and J are TRBV6-5 and TRBJ2-1; 12 bases align to TRBD2. The V and J ends lost 3 bases and 9 bases, in that order; junction bases with no gene match: 12. The CDR3 loop spans 17 amino acids. Germline CDR1 reads MNHEY; CDR2 reads SVGAGI.

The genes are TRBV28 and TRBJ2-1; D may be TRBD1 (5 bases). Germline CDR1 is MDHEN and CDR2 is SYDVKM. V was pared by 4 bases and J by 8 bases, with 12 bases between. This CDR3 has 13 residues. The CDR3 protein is CASSYQGRDEQFF. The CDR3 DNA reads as TGTGCCAGCAGTTACCAGGGTAGAGATGAGCAGTTCTTC.

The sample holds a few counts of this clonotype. This chain's CDR3 is CASSTLAGATDTQYF. The CDR3 coding sequence is TGTGCCAGCAGTACCCTAGCGGGGGCCACAGATACGCAGTATTTT. The chain is built from TRBV6-1 and TRBJ2-3, with 10 nucleotides matching TRBD2. CDR3 length equals 15 residues. The V gene end was trimmed by 5 bases and the J gene end by 2 bases; junction bases not matched to a gene: 4. Germline lookup yields CDR1 MNHNS and CDR2 SASEGT.

The CDR3 spells CASSPPGRNFSGNTIYF. The CDR3 nucleotides read TGTGCCAGCTCACCACCGGGACGGAATTTCTCTGGAAACACCATATATTTT. This chain joins TRBV18 and TRBJ1-3; a weak D match, TRBD1 (5 bases). Trimming shortened V by 0 bases and J by 0 bases, and 12 bases separated the two germline ends. The CDR3 has 17 residues. CDR1 is KGHSH and CDR2 is LQKENI in the germline V gene.